A selection of T cell receptor beta chains follows, all from one sample in a study of blood T cell repertoires in COVID-19. Here immunoSEQ multiplex PCR was the method, and the copy in TCRdb shows in-frame clones only, minus some. The sample has under 200,000 clones; 80% to 90% are singletons. The sample taken for sequencing was peripheral blood. These TCRs come from a woman in her 70s with acute or convalescent COVID-19. Each CDR3 is given with its conserved first and last residue. Fields, in order: clone size, V gene, CDR3 protein. Clone size is stated in some rows and not others, as once, few, many or a class when expanded.

NA | TRBV30 | CAWSYTGQFNQPQHF
NA | TRBV29-1 | CSAATGNYGYTF
NA | TRBV29-1 | CSVGPDSWGNYGYTF
few | TRBV14 | CASSHLSQGNYGYTF
NA | TRBV5-4 | CASSSGTKKGYGYTF
NA | TRBV28 | CASSRGTGATNEKLFF
NA | TRBV27 | CASSLASGSLTDTQYF
NA | TRBV2 | CASSEAPPGTGTDQPQHF
NA | TRBV12-3/TRBV12-4 | CASSPGSYEQYF
NA | TRBV11-2 | CASSFELNQPQHF
once | TRBV7-2 | CASNEQGPSGELFF
NA | TRBV3-1/TRBV3-2 | CASSHRGGGTGELFF
NA | TRBV7-9 | CASMGAGAYNEQFF
NA | TRBV10-3 | CAISDPSPGYGYTF
NA | TRBV29-1 | CSVETGGAYNEQFF
NA | TRBV6-2/TRBV6-3 | CASSSQGGNQPQHF
NA | TRBV11-2 | CASSLEGGGVRETQYF
few | TRBV9 | CASSAPGRGVYGYTF
NA | TRBV11-3 | CASSRPGLAEDTQYF
NA | TRBV30 | CAWSVPRDRGLRSGANVLTF
NA | TRBV28 | CASSLGQGGNSYEQYF
NA | TRBV7-8 | CASSSGTVQETQYF
NA | TRBV7-2 | CASSLILGSSYEQYF
NA | TRBV24-1 | CATSDPGTSHQPQHF
once | TRBV18 | CASSHLDSKGDYGYTF
NA | TRBV5-4 | CASSLFSSGGETQYF
NA | TRBV7-9 | CASSPTSTDTQYF